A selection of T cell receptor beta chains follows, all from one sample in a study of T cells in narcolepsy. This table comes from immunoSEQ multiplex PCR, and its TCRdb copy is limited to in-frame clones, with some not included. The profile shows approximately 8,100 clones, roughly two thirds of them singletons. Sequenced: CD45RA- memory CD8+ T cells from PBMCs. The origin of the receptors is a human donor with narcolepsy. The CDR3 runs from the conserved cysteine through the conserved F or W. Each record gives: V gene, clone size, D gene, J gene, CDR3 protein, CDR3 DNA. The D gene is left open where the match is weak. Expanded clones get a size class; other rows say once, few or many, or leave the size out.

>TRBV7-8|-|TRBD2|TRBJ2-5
CAGSLVASGEAETQYF
TGTGCCGGCAGCTTAGTGGCTAGCGGGGAGGCGGAGACCCAGTACTTC
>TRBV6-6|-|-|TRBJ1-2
CASSAPGQWDGYTF
TGTGCCAGCAGTGCCCCCGGGCAATGGGATGGCTACACCTTC
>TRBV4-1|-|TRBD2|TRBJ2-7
CASSQDQTASGGSHEQYF
TGCGCCAGCAGCCAAGATCAGACCGCCAGCGGGGGGTCCCACGAGCAGTACTTC
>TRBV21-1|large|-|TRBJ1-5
CASTPKPQHF
TGTGCCAGCACCCCAAAGCCCCAGCATTTT
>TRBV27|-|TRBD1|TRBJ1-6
CASSRDSRYSYNSPLHF
TGTGCCAGCAGCAGGGACAGCCGGTACTCCTATAATTCACCCCTCCACTTT
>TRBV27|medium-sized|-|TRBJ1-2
CASSRSWNYGYTF
TGTGCCAGCAGTCGGTCGTGGAACTATGGCTACACCTTC
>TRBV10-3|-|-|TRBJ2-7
CAISESLYEQYF
TGTGCCATCAGTGAGTCGCTCTACGAGCAGTACTTC
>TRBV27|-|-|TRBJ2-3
CASSLSGEAGVGTDTQYF
TGTGCCAGCAGTTTATCCGGAGAGGCCGGGGTTGGTACAGATACGCAGTATTTT
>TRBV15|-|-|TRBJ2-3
CATSNHPDGLTDTQYF
TGTGCCACCAGCAACCACCCAGACGGTCTCACAGATACGCAGTATTTT
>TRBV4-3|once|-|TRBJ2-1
CASSQDRGWDEQFF
TGCGCCAGCAGCCAAGATCGGGGGTGGGATGAGCAGTTCTTC
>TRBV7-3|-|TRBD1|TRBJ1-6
CASSLLAGGNSPLHF
TGTGCCAGCAGCTTACTTGCAGGGGGCAATTCACCCCTCCACTTT
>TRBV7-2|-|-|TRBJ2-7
CASSLIGYPTYEQYF
TGTGCCAGCAGCTTAATCGGTTACCCCACCTACGAGCAGTACTTC
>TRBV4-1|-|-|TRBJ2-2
CASSERRDFNTGELFF
TGCGCCAGCAGCGAACGCCGGGACTTTAACACCGGGGAGCTGTTTTTT
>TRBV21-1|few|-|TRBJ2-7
CASHRSDPYEQYF
TGTGCCAGTCACCGATCCGACCCCTACGAGCAGTACTTC
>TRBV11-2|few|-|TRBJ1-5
CASSLGQDSNQPQHF
TGTGCCAGCAGCTTAGGACAGGATAGCAATCAGCCCCAGCATTTT
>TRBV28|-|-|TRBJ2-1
CASSSSPSRFGNEQFF
TGTGCCAGCAGTTCCTCCCCATCCAGATTCGGGAATGAGCAGTTCTTC
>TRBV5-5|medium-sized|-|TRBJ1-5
CASSLLNQPQHF
TGTGCCAGCAGCTTGTTAAATCAGCCCCAGCATTTT
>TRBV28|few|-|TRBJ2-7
CASSLGGQNYEQYF
TGTGCCAGCAGTTTGGGGGGCCAAAACTACGAGCAGTACTTC
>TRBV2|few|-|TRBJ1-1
CASSAAGWAFF
TGTGCCAGCAGTGCCGCGGGGTGGGCTTTCTTT
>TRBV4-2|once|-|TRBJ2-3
CASRGSADTDTQYF
TGTGCCAGCAGAGGGTCGGCGGACACAGATACGCAGTATTTT
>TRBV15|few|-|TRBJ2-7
CATSPRGSLEQYF
TGTGCCACCAGCCCGCGAGGGTCCCTCGAGCAGTACTTC
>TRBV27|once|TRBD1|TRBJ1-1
CASTLRGHTEAFF
TGTGCCAGCACCCTCAGGGGGCACACTGAAGCTTTCTTT
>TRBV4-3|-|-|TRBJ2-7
CASSQGIFDYEQYF
TGCGCCAGCAGCCAAGGGATTTTCGACTACGAGCAGTACTTC
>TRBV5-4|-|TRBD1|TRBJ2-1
CASSPGQGYNEQFF
TGTGCCAGCAGCCCGGGACAGGGCTACAATGAGCAGTTCTTC
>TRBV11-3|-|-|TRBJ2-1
CASSLTLALYNEQFF
TGTGCCAGCAGCTTAACTCTCGCTTTATACAATGAGCAGTTCTTC
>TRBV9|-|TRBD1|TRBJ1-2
CASSYGTGDYYGYTF
TGTGCCAGCAGCTATGGGACAGGGGACTACTATGGCTACACCTTC
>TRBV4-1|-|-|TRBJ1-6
CASSQDIAGSYNSPLHF
TGCGCCAGCAGCCAAGATATTGCGGGCTCCTATAATTCACCCCTCCACTTT
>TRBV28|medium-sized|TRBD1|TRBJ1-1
CASSLTGVVTEAFF
TGTGCCAGCAGTTTGACAGGGGTAGTCACTGAAGCTTTCTTT
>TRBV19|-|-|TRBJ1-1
CASSIDRGNTEAFF
TGTGCCAGTAGTATAGATCGAGGGAACACTGAAGCTTTCTTT
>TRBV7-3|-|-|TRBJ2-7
CASSLGTGYEQYF
TGTGCCAGCAGCTTAGGGACGGGCTACGAGCAGTACTTC
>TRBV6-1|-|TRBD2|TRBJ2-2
CASSEVSGGHGTGELFF
TGTGCCAGCAGTGAAGTAAGCGGGGGGCACGGGACCGGGGAGCTGTTTTTT
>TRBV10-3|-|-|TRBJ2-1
CAISESRDGYNEQFF
TGTGCCATCAGTGAGTCGAGGGACGGTTACAATGAGCAGTTCTTC
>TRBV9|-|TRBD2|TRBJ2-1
CASSVDPRLAGAHASSYNEQFF
TGTGCCAGCAGCGTAGACCCGCGACTAGCGGGGGCCCATGCTAGCTCCTACAATGAGCAGTTCTTC
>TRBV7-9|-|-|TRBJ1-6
CASSHPLSGGGANNSPLHF
TGTGCCAGCAGTCATCCACTGTCGGGAGGGGGTGCAAATAATTCACCCCTCCACTTT
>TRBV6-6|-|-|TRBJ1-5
CASGGFDQPQHF
TGTGCCAGCGGCGGATTTGATCAGCCCCAGCATTTT
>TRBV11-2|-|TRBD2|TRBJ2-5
CASSSTSGEPQETQYF
TGTGCCAGCAGCTCGACTAGCGGGGAACCCCAAGAGACCCAGTACTTC
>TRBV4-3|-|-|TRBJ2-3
CASSQDLARDTQYF
TGCGCCAGCAGCCAAGATTTAGCGAGGGATACGCAGTATTTT
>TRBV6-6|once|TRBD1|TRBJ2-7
CASSYSGTGLNEQYF
TGTGCCAGCAGTTACTCCGGGACAGGGCTTAACGAGCAGTACTTC
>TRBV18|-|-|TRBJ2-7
CASSPLGPEQYF
TGTGCCAGCTCACCACTCGGCCCCGAGCAGTACTTC
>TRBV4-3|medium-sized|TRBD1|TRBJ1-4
CASSQDRQGWEKLFF
TGCGCCAGCAGCCAAGATAGACAGGGTTGGGAAAAACTGTTTTTT
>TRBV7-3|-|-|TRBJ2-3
CASSFVVSDTQYF
TGTGCCAGCAGCTTCGTAGTTTCAGATACGCAGTATTTT
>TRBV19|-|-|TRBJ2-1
CASSILHSSYNEQFF
TGTGCCAGTAGTATCCTACATAGCTCCTACAATGAGCAGTTCTTC